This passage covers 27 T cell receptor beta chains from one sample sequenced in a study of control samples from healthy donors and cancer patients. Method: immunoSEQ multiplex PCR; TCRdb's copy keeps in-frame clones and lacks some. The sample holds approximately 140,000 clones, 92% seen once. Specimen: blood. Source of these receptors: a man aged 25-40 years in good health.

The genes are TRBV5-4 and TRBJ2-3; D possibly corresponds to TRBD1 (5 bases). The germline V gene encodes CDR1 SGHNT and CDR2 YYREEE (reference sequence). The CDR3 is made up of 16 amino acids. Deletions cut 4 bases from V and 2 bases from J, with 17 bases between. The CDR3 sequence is CASSRESWGNTDTQYF. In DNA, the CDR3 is TGTGCCAGCAGCCGAGAAAGTTGGGGCAACACAGATACGCAGTATTTT.

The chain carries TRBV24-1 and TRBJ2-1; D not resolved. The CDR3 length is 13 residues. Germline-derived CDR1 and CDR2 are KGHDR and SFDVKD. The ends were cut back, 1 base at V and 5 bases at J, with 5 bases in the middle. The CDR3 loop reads CATSDFSNNEQFF. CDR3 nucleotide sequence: TGTGCCACCAGTGATTTTTCAAACAATGAGCAGTTCTTC.

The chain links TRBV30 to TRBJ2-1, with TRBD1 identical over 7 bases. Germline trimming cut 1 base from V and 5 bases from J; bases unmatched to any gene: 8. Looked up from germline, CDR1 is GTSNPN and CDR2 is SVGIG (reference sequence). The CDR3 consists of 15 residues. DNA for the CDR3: TGTGCCTGGAGTGCCGGGACAGCGAAACACAATGAGCAGTTCTTC. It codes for CAWSAGTAKHNEQFF.

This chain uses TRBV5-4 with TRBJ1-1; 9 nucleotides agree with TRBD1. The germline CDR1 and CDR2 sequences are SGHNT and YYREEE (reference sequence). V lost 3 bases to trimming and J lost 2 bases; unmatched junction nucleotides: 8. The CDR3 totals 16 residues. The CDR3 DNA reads TGTGCCAGCAGCTCGCCACAGGGGGCGTCCAACACTGAAGCTTTCTTT. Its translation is CASSSPQGASNTEAFF.

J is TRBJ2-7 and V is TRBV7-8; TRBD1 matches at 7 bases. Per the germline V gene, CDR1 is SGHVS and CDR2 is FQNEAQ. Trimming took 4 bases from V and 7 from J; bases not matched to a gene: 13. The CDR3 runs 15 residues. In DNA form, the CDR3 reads TGTGCCAGCAGCTCTGACAGGGTCAAACTTGGGGAGCAGTACTTC. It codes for CASSSDRVKLGEQYF. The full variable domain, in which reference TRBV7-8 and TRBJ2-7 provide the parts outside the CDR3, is GAGVSQSPRYKVAKRGQDVALRCDPISGHVSLFWYQQALGQGPEFLTYFQNEAQLDKSGLPSDRFFAERPEGSVSTLKIQRTQQEDSAVYLCASSSDRVKLGEQYFGPGTRLTVT.

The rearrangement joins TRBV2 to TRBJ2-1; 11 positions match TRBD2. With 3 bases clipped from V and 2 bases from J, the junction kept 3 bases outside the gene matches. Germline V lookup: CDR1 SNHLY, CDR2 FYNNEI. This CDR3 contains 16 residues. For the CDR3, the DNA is TGTGCCAGCAGTGATAGCGGGGGGGATCCCTACAATGAGCAGTTCTTC. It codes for CASSDSGGDPYNEQFF.

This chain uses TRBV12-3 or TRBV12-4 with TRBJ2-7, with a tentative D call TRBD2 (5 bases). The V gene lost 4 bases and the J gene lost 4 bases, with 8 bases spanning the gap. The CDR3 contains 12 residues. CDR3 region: CASSYGDYEQYF. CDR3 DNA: TGTGCCAGCAGTTACGGGGATTACGAGCAGTACTTC.

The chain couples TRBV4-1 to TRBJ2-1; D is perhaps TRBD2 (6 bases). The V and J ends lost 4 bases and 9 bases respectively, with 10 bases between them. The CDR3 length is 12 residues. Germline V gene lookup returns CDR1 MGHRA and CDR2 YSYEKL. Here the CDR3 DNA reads TGCGCCAGCAGCCCGGTGGGGGGTGAGCAGTTCTTC. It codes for CASSPVGGEQFF.

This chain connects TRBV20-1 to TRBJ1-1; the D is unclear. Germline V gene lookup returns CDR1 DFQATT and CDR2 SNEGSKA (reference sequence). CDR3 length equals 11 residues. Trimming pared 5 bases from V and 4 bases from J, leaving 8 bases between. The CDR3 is CSASTRTEAFF. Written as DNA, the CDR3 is TGCAGTGCTTCCACCCGCACTGAAGCTTTCTTT.

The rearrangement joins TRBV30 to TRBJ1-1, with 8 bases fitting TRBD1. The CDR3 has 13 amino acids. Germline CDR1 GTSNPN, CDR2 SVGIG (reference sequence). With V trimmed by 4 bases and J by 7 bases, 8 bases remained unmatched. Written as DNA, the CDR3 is TGTGCCTGGACGGGACAGGTTGAGGGTGAAGCTTTCTTT. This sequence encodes CAWTGQVEGEAFF.

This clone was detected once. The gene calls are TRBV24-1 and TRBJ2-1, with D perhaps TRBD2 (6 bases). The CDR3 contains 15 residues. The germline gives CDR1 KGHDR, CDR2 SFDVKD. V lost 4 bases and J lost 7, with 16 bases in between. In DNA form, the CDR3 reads TGTGCCACCAGTGACTCTGCACTAGCTGCGAATGAGCAGTTCTTC. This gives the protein CATSDSALAANEQFF.

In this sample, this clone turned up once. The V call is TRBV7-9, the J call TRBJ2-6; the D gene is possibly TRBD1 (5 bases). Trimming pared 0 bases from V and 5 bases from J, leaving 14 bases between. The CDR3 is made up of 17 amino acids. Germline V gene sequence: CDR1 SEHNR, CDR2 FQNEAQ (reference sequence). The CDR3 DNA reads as TGTGCCAGCAGCTTAGCTGGAATTCAGGGATGGGCCAACGTCCTGACTTTC. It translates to CASSLAGIQGWANVLTF.

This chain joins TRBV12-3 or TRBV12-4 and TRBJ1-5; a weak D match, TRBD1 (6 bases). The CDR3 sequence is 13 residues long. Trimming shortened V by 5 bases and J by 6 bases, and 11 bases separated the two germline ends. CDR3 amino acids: CASSVRGGQPQHF. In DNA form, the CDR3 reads TGTGCCAGCAGTGTCAGGGGAGGTCAGCCCCAGCATTTT.

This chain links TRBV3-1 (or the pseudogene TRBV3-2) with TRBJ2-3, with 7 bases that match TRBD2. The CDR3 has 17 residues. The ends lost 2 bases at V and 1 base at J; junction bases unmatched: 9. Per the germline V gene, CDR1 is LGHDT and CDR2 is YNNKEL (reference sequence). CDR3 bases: TGTGCCAGCAGCCAAAGGGGCGCGGGAGATCGCACAGATACGCAGTATTTT. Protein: CASSQRGAGDRTDTQYF.

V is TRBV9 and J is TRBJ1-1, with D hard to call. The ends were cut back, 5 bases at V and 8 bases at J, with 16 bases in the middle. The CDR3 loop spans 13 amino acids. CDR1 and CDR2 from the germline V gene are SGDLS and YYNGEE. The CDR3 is CASSKTSGFEAFF. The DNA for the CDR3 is TGTGCCAGCAGTAAAACCTCAGGTTTCGAAGCTTTCTTT.

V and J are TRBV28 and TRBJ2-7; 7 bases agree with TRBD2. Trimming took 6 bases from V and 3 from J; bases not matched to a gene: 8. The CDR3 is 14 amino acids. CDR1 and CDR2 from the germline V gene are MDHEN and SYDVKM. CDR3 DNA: TGTGCCAGCAGGGGAGCGGGACGGAACTACGAGCAGTACTTC. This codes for CASRGAGRNYEQYF.

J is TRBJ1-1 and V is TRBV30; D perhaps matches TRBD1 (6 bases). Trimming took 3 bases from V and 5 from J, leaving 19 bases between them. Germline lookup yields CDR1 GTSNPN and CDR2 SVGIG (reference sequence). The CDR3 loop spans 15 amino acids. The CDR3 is CAWSGVGGAGTEAFF. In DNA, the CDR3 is TGTGCCTGGAGCGGTGTAGGGGGGGCAGGGACTGAAGCTTTCTTT.

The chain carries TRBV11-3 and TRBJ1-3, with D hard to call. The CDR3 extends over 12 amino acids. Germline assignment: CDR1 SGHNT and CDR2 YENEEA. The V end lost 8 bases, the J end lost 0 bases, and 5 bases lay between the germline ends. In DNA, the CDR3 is TGTGCCAGCGGAATCTCTGGAAACACCATATATTTT. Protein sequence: CASGISGNTIYF.

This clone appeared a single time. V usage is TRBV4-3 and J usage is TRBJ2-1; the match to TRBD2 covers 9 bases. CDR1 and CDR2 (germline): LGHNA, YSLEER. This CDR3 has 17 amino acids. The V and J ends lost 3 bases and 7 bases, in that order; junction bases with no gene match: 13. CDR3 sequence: CASSQDTLAGSINEQFF. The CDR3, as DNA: TGCGCCAGCAGCCAGGACACCCTAGCGGGAAGTATTAATGAGCAGTTCTTC.

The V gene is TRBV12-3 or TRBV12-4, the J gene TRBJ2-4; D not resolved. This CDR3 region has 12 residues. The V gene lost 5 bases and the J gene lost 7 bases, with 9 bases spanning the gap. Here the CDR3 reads CASSQTLNIQYF. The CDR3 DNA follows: TGTGCCAGCAGTCAGACCCTCAACATTCAGTACTTC.

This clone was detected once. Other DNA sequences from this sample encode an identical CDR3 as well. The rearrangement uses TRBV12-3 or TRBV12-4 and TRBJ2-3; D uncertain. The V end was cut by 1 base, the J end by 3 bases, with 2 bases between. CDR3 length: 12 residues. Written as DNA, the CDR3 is TGTGCCAGCAGTTTAGTTACAGATACGCAGTATTTT. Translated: CASSLVTDTQYF.

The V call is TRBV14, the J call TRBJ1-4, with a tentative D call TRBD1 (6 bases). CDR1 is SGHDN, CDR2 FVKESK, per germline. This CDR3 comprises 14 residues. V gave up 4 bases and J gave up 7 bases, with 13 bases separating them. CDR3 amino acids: CASSPSGAGEKLFF. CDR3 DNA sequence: TGTGCCAGCAGCCCCTCGGGGGCGGGTGAAAAACTGTTTTTT.

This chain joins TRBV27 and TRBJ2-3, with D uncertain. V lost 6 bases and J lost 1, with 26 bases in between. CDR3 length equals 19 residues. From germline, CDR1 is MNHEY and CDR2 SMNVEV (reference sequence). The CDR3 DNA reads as TGTGCCAGCAGATCGCAGCTCTTAGATGGGCGGTTAGGCACAGATACGCAGTATTTT. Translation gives CASRSQLLDGRLGTDTQYF.

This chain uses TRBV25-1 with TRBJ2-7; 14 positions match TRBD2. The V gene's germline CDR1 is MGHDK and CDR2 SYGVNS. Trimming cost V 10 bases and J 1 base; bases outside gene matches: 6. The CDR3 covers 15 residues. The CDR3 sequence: CATGTSGSRSYEQYF. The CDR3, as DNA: TGTGCCACTGGGACTAGCGGGAGTCGGTCCTACGAGCAGTACTTC.

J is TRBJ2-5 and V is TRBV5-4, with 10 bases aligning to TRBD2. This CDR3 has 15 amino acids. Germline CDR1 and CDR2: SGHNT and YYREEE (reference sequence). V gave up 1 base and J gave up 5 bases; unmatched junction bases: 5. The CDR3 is CASSLLAGGPETQYF. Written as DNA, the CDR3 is TGTGCCAGCAGCTTGTTAGCGGGAGGTCCGGAGACCCAGTACTTC.

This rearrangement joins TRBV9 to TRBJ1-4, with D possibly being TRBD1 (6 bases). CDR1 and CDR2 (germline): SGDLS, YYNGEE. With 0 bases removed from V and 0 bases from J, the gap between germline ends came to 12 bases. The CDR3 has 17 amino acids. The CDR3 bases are TGTGCCAGCAGCGTAGGGCTCAGGGGATCAACTAATGAAAAACTGTTTTTT. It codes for CASSVGLRGSTNEKLFF.

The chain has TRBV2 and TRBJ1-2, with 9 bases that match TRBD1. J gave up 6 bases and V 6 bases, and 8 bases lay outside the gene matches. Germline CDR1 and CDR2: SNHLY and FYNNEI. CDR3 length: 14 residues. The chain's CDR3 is CASSARTGVNGYTF. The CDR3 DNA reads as TGTGCCAGCAGCGCCCGGACAGGGGTAAATGGCTACACCTTC.